This note documents a single TCR beta chain sequence. The antigen is unknown. The data are from a study of blood T cells in healthy people across ages. Study results and caveats: Both higher diversity and more naive CD4+ cells marked long-lived donors when set against aged donors.

With a J-beta primer mix and a sample-barcoded 5' primer, a second PCR ran about 6 to 11 cycles. A single record per CDR3 protein comes from TCRdb applying MiXCR to the 5' RACE reads. Of 700,000 to 850,000 distinct CDR3 sequences listed, 50% to 65% are singletons. This clonotype originated in a man older than 75 in good health. The sequencing input was blood.

CDR3 in amino acids: CASSRTSGTTTRQYF. Written as DNA, the CDR3 is TGTGCCAGCAGCCGTACTAGCGGGACCACTACGAGGCAGTACTTC. This chain connects TRBV6-5 to TRBJ2-7; 10 nucleotides match TRBD2. V gave up 6 bases and J gave up 9 bases; unmatched junction bases: 14. Germline-derived CDR1 and CDR2 are MNHEY and SVGAGI. The CDR3 totals 15 residues.